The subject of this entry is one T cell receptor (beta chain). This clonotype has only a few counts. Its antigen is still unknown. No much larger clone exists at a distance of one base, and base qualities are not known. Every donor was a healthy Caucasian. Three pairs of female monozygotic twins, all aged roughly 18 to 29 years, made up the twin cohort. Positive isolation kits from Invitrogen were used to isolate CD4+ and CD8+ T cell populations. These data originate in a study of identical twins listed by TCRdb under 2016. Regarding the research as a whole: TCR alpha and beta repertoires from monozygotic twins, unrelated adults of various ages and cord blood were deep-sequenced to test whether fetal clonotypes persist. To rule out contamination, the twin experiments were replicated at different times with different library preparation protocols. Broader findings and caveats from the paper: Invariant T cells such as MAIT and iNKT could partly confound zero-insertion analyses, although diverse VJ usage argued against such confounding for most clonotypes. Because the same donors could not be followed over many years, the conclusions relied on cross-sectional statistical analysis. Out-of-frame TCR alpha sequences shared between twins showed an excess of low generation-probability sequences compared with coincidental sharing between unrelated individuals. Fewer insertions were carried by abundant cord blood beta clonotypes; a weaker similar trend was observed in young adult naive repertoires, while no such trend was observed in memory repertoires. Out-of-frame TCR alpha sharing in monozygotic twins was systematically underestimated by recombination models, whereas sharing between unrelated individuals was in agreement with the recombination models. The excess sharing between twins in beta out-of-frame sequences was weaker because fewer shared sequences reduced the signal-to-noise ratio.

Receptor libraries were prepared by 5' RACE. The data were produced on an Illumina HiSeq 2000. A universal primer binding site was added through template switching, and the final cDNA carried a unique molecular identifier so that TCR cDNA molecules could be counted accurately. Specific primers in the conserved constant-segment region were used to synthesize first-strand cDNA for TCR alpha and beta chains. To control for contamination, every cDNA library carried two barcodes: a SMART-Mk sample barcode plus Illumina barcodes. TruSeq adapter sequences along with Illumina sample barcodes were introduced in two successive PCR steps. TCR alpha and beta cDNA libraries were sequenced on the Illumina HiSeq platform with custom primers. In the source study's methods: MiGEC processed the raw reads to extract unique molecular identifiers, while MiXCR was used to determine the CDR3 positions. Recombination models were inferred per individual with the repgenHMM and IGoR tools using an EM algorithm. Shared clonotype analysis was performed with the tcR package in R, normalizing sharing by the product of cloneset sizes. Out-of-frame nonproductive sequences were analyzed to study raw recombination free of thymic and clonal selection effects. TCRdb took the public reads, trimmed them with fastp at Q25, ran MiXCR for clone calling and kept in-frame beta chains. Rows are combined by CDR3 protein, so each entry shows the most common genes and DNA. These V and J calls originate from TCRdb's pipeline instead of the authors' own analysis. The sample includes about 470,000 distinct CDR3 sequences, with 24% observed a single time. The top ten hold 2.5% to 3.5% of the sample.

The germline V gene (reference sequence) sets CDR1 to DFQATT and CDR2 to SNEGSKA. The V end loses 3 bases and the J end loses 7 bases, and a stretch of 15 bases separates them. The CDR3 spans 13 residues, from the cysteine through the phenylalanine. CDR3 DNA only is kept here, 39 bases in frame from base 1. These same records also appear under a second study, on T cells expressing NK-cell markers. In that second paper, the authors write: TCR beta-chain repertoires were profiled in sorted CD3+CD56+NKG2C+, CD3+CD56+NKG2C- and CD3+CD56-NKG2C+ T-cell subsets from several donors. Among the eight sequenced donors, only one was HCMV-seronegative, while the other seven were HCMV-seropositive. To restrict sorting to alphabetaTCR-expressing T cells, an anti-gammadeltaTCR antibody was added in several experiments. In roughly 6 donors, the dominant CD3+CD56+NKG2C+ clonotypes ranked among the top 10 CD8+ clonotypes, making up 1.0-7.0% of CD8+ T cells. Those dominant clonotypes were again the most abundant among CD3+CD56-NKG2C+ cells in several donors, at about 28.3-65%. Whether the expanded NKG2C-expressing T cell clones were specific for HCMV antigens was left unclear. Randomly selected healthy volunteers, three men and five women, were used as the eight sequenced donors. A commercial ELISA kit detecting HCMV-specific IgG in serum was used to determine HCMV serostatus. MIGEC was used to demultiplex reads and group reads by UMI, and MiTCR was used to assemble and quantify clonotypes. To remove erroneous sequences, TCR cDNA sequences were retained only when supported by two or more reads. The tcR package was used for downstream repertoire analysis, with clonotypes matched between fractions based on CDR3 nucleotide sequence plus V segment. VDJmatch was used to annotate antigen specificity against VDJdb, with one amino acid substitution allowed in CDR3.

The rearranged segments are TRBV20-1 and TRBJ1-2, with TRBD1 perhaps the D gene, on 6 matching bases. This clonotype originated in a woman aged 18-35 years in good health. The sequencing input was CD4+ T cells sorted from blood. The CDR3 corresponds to CSASASFRGGYTF. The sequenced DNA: TGCAGTGCTAGCGCGTCCTTCAGGGGTGGCTACACCTTC.